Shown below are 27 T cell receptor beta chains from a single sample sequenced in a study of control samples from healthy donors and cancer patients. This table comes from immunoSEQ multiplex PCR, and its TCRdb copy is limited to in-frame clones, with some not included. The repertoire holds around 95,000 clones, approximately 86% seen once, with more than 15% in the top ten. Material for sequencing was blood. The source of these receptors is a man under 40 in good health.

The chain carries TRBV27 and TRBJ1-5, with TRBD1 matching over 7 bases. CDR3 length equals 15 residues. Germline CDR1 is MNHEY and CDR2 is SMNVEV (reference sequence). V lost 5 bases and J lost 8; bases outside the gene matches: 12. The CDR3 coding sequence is TGTGCCAGCAGTCCACGACAGGGATGGTTGGAGCCCCAGCATTTT. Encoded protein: CASSPRQGWLEPQHF.

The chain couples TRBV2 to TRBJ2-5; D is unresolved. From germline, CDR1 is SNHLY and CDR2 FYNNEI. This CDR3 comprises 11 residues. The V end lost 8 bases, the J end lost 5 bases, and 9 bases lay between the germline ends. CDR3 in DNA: TGTGCCAGCTCGGTGGTTGAGACCCAGTACTTC. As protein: CASSVVETQYF.

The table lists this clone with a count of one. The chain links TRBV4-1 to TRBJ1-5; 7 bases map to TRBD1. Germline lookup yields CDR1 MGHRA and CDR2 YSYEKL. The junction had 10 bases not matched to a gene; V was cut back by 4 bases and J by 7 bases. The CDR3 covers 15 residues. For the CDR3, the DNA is TGCGCCAGCAGCCCCTCAGAGACAGGGCAGCAGCCCCAGCATTTT. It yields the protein CASSPSETGQQPQHF.

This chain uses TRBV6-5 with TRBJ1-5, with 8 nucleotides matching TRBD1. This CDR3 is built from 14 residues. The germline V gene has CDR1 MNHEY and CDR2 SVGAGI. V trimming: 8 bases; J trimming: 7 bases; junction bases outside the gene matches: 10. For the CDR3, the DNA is TGTGCCAGCTCCCGAGACAGGGGTCTACAGCCCCAGCATTTT. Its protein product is CASSRDRGLQPQHF.

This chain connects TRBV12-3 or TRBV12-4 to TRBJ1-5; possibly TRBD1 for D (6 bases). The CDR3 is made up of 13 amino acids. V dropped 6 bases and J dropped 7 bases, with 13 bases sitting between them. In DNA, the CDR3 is TGTGCCAGCAGCCAGGGGATGGACCAGCCCCAGCATTTT. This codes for CASSQGMDQPQHF.

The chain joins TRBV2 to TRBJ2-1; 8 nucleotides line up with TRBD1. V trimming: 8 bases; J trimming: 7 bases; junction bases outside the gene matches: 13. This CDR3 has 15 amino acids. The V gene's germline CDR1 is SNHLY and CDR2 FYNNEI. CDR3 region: CASRTDRGRGNEQFF. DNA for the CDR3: TGTGCCAGCCGGACCGACAGGGGCAGGGGTAATGAGCAGTTCTTC.

The CDR3: CASSQEPSRGDEQYF. CDR3 in DNA: TGCGCCAGCAGCCAAGAACCCTCGAGAGGGGACGAGCAGTACTTC. The chain couples TRBV4-1 to TRBJ2-7; D tentatively fits TRBD1 or TRBD2 (5 bases each). This CDR3 spans 15 amino acids. Germline V gene sequence: CDR1 MGHRA, CDR2 YSYEKL. V shed 0 bases and J shed 5 bases, with 14 bases lying between them.

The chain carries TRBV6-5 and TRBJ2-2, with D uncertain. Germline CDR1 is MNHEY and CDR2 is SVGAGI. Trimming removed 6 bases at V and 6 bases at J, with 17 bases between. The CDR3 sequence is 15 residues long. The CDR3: CASSPIGYSAGELFF. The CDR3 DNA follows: TGTGCCAGCAGCCCCATAGGATATTCAGCCGGGGAGCTGTTTTTT.

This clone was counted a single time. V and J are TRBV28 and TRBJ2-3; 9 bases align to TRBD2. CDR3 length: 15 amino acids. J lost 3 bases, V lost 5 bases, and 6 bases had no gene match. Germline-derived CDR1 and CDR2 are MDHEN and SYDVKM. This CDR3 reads CASSRGGATTDTQYF. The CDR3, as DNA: TGTGCCAGCAGTCGCGGGGGGGCAACGACAGATACGCAGTATTTT.

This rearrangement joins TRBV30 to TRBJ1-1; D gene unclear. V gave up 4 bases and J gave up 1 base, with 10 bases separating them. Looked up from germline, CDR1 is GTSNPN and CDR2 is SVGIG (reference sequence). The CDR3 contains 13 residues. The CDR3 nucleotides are TGTGCCTGGATGGAGGGAAAGAACACTGAAGCTTTCTTT. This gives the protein CAWMEGKNTEAFF.

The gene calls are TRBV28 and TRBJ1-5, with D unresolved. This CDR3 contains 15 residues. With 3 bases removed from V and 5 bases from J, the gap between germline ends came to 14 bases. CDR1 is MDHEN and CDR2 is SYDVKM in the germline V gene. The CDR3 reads CASSLRAAMYQPQHF. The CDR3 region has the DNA TGTGCCAGCAGTTTGAGGGCAGCGATGTATCAGCCCCAGCATTTT.

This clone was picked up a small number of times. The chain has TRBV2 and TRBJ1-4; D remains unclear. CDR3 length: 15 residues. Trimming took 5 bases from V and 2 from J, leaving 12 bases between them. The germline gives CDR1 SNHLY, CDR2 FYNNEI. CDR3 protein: CASSYATYTNEKLFF. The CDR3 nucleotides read TGTGCCAGCAGTTATGCAACCTATACTAATGAAAAACTGTTTTTT. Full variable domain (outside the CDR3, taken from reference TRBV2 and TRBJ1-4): EPEVTQTPSHQVTQMGQEVILRCVPISNHLYFYWYRQILGQKVEFLVSFYNNEISEKSEIFDDQFSVERPDGSNFTLKIRSTKLEDSAMYFCASSYATYTNEKLFFGSGTQLSVL.

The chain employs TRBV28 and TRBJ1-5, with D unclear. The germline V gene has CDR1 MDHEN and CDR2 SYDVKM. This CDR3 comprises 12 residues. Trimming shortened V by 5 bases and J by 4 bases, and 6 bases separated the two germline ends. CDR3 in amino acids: CASSALNQPQHF. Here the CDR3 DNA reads TGTGCCAGCAGTGCCTTAAATCAGCCCCAGCATTTT. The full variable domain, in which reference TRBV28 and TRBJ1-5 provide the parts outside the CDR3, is DVKVTQSSRYLVKRTGEKVFLECVQDMDHENMFWYRQDPGLGLRLIYFSYDVKMKEKGDIPEGYSVSREKKERFSLILESASTNQTSMYLCASSALNQPQHFGDGTRLSIL.

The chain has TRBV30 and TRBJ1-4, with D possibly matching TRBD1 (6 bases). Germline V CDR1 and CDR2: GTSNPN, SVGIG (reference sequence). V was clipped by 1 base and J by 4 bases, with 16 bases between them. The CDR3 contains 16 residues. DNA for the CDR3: TGTGCCTGGAGTGGTCGCGGACAGAAGATTAATGAAAAACTGTTTTTT. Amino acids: CAWSGRGQKINEKLFF.

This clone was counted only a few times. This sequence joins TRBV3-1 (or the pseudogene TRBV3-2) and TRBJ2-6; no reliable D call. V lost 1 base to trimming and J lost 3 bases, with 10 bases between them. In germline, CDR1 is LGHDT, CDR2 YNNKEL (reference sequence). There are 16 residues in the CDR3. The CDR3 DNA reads TGTGCCAGCAGCCAAGTTGTCCTGTATGGGGCCAACGTCCTGACTTTC. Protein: CASSQVVLYGANVLTF.

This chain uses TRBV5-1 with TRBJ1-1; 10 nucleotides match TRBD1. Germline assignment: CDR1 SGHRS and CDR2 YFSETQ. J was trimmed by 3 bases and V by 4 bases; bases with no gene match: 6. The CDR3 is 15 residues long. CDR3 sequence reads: CASSTGQGRYTEAFF. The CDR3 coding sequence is TGCGCCAGCAGCACGGGACAGGGGAGGTACACTGAAGCTTTCTTT.

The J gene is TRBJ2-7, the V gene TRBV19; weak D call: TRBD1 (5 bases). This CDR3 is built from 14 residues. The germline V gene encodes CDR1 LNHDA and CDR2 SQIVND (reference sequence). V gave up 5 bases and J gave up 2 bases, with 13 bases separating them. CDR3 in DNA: TGTGCCAGTAGTCTCACGACAGCAACCTACGAGCAGTACTTC. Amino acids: CASSLTTATYEQYF.

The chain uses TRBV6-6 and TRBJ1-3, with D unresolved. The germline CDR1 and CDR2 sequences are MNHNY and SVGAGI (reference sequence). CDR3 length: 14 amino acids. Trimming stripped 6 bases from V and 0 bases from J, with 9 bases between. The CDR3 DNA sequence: TGTGCCAGCAGGTCACCACTCTCTGGAAACACCATATATTTT. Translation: CASRSPLSGNTIYF.

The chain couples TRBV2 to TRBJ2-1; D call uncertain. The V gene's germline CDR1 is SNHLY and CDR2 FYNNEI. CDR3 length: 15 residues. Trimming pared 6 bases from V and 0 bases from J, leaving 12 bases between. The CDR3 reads CASSWTESSYNEQFF. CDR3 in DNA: TGTGCCAGCAGCTGGACGGAGAGCTCCTACAATGAGCAGTTCTTC.

The CDR3 coding sequence is TGTGCCAGCAGCCGACAGGGGGCGACAGATACGCAGTATTTT. Translated, it gives CASSRQGATDTQYF. The chain joins TRBV6-6 to TRBJ2-3; TRBD1 matches 10 bases. There are 14 residues in the CDR3. The V segment lost 6 bases and the J segment 3 bases; nucleotides outside the gene matches: 3. The germline CDR1 and CDR2 sequences are MNHNY and SVGAGI (reference sequence).

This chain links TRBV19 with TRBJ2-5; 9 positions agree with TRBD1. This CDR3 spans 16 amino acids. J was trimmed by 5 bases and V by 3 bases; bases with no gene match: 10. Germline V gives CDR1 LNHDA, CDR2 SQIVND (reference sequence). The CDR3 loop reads CASSMHYRGREETQYF. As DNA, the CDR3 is TGTGCCAGTAGTATGCACTACAGGGGGCGCGAGGAGACCCAGTACTTC.

CDR3 sequence reads: CATQDRGLDGYTF. CDR3 in DNA: TGTGCCACCCAGGACAGGGGGCTCGATGGCTACACCTTC. The V call is TRBV19, the J call TRBJ1-2, with 11 bases identical to TRBD1. CDR3 size: 13 residues. The germline V gene has CDR1 LNHDA and CDR2 SQIVND (reference sequence). The trim removed 10 bases at V and 6 bases at J, leaving 7 bases unmatched.

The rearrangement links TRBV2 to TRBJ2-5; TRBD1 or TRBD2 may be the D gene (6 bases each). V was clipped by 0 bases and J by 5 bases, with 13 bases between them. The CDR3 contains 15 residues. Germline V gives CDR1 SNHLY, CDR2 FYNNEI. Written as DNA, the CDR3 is TGTGCCAGCAGTGAAGCGGGGGGCCCGACGGAGACCCAGTACTTC. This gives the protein CASSEAGGPTETQYF.

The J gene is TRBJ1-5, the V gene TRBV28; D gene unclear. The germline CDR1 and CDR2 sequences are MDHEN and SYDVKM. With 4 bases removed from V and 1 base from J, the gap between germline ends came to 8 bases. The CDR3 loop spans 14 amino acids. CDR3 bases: TGTGCCAGCAGTTCGGATCTGAGCAATCAGCCCCAGCATTTT. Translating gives CASSSDLSNQPQHF.

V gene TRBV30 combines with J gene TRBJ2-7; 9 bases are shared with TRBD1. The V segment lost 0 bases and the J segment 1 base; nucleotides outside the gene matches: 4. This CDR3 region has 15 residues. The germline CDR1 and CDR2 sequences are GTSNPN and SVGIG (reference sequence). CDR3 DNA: TGTGCCTGGAGTGTCGGGGGGACAGGGTCCTACGAGCAGTACTTC. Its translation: CAWSVGGTGSYEQYF.

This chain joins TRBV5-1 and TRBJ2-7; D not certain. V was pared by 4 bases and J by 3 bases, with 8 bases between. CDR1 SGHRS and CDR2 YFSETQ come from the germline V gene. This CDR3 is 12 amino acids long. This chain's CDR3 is CASSVTGYEQYF. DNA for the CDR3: TGCGCCAGCAGCGTGACGGGCTACGAGCAGTACTTC.

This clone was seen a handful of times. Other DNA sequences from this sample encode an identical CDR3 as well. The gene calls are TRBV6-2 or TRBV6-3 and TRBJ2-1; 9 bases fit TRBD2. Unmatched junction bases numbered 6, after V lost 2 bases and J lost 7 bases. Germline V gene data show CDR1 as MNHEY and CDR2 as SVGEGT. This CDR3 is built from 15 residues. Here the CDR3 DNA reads TGTGCCAGCAGTTACAGGGGGCGGGGGGGAAATGAGCAGTTCTTC. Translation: CASSYRGRGGNEQFF.